The present T cell receptor (beta chain) was sequenced within a study of technical replicates of blood from a handful of donors. Libraries were prepared by immunoSEQ multiplex PCR; TCRdb keeps only in-frame clonotypes and omits some of them. The data contain more than 75,000 clones, less than 95% of them seen just once; the ten biggest clones take up under 0.3%. The germline V and J ends were trimmed by 6 bases and 2 bases, with 19 bases remaining between them. This CDR3 contains 17 residues. The germline V gene has CDR1 WSHSY and CDR2 SAAADI. What was sequenced was T cells isolated from PBMCs. J is TRBJ2-2 and V is TRBV10-2, with a tentative D call TRBD1 (6 bases). The receptor was derived from a human donor in good health. The CDR3 protein is CASRHARQELNTGELFF. The CDR3 bases are TGCGCCAGCAGACACGCTCGACAGGAACTTAACACCGGGGAGCTGTTTTTT.